The sequence of this TCR beta chain was determined in a study of beta chain features in type 1 diabetes. Of the isolated RNA, all was reverse transcribed, and so the sequenced material was expressed TCRB transcripts. TCRdb's table, derived via immunoSEQ multiplex PCR, lists solely in-frame clones and lacks some. The table records under 450,000 clones, 14% of them present only once. The V end was cut by 3 bases, the J end by 0 bases, with 9 bases between. Germline CDR1 is LGHNA and CDR2 is YSLEER. The length of the CDR3 is 15 residues. This clone was counted ten times or more. This TCR was sampled from a man aged 25 to 40 in good health. Sequencing used naive CD4+ T cells from blood. This chain connects TRBV4-3 to TRBJ2-4; a possible D gene is TRBD2 (5 bases). CDR3 loop: CASSQGVVAKNIQYF. The CDR3 DNA reads as TGCGCCAGCAGCCAGGGAGTGGTAGCCAAAAACATTCAGTACTTC.